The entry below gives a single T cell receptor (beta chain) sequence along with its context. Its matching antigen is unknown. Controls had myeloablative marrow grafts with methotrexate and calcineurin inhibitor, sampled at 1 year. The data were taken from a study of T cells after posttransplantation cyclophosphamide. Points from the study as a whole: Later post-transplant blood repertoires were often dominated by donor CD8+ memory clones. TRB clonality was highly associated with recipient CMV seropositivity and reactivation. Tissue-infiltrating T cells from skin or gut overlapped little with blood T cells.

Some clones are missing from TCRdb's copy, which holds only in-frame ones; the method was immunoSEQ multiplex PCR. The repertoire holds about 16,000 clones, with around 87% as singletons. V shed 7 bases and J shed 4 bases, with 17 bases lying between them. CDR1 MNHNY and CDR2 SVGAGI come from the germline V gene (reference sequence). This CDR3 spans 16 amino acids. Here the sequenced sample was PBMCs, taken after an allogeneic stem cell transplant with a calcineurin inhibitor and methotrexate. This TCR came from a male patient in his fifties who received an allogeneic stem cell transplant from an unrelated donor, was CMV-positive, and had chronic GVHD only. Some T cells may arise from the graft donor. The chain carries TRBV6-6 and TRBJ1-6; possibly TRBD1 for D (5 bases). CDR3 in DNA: TGTGCCAGCAACTCCCTTGCAGGGAGGTATAATTCACCCCTCCACTTT. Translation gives CASNSLAGRYNSPLHF.